This T cell receptor (beta chain) stems from a study of regulatory T cells in long-lasting Graves disease. Overall study: In persistent Graves' disease, antithyroid drugs had been taken for over 5 years and TSH receptor antibodies stayed positive. Study observations and caveats: Persistent Graves' patients had lower TCR diversity than newly diagnosed ones. Limited samples may have lowered accuracy.

Building the TCR beta libraries relied on iRepertoire HTBI primers, and CDR3 regions underwent Arm-PCR. In the authors' methods: Across the samples, identification revealed just over 60 TRBV and some 14 TRBJ segments. One entry per CDR3 protein, called by TCRdb with MiXCR from the multiplex PCR reads. The V and J calls and clone size come from TCRdb's table, not from the authors' own analysis. Counted here are roughly 400,000 distinct CDR3 sequences, 21% occurring once; the ten biggest clones make up over 11%. Germline V gene sequence: CDR1 DFQATT, CDR2 SNEGSKA (reference sequence). CDR3 length: 18 amino acids. V trimming: 4 bases; J trimming: 3 bases; junction bases outside the gene matches: 10. Remarks on this clonotype: Its matching antigen is unknown.

Time point denoted: persistent/refractory GD, antithyroid drugs over 5 years with positive TRAb. There was RNA extracted from PBMCs, and the TCR library was made from it. This TCR derives from a female donor with Graves disease. The chain has TRBV20-1 and TRBJ2-1; 15 bases are shared with TRBD2. The sample in question was peripheral blood mononuclear cells (PBMCs), obtained when the disease was refractory, from a patient treated with antithyroid drugs. CDR3 sequence: CSATPPGTSGRFYNEQFF. The CDR3 region has the DNA TGCAGTGCTACCCCCCCCGGGACTAGCGGGAGGTTCTACAATGAGCAGTTCTTC.